This T cell receptor (beta chain) was documented in a study of T cells in Graves' hyperthyroidism and ophthalmopathy. The wider study: The blood sample was taken at first diagnosis, before treatment began.

Whole-study findings and limits: Ophthalmopathy onset followed model prediction by a median around six months. In simple terms, a model built on 13 V-J features told ophthalmopathy apart from stable hyperthyroidism.

Amplified regions were TCR beta CDR3 sequences from RNA transcripts. During a first-round RT-PCR of the TCR CDR3, the HTBI primer set was used. TCRdb itself ran the multiplex PCR reads through MiXCR, one entry per CDR3 protein. The sample yields 300,000 to 350,000 distinct CDR3 sequences, 15% to 20% seen once. This clonotype was observed at least ten times. The antigen is unknown. This receptor was taken from a woman aged 40 to 50 with Graves' ophthalmopathy. Material: blood.

The CDR3 spells CAAGSEQYF. DNA for the CDR3: TGTGCAGCGGGGTCCGAGCAGTACTTC. The chain uses TRBV7-8 and TRBJ2-7, with TRBD2 matching 7 bases. CDR3 length: 9 residues. CDR1 is SGHVS and CDR2 is FQNEAQ in the germline V gene.